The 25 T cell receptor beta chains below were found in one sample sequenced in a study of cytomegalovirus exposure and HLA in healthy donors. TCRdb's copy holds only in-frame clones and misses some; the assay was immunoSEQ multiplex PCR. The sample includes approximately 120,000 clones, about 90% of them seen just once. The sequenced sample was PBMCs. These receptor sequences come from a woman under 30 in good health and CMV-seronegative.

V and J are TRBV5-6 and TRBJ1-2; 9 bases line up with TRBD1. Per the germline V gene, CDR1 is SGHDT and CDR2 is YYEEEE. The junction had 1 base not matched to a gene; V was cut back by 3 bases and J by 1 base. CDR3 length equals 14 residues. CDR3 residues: CASSWGQGNYGYTF. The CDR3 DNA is TGTGCCAGCAGCTGGGGACAGGGTAACTATGGCTACACCTTC.

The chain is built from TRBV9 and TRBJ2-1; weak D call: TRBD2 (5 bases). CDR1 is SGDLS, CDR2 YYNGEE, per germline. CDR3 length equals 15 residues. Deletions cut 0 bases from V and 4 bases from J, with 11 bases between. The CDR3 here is CASSVGGLNYNEQFF. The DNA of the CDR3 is TGTGCCAGCAGCGTAGGCGGGCTTAATTACAATGAGCAGTTCTTC.

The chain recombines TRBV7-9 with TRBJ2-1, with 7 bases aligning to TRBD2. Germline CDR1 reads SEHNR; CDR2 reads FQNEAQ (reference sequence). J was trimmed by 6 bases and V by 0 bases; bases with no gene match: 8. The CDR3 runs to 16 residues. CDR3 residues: CASSLAPGRLSNEQFF. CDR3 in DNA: TGTGCCAGCAGCTTAGCACCCGGGAGGCTTTCCAATGAGCAGTTCTTC.

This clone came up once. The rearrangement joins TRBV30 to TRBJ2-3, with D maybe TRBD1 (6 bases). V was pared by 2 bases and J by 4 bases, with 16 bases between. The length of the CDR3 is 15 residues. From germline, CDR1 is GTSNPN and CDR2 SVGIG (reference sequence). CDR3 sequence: CAWSKGIQGSDTQYF. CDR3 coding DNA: TGTGCCTGGAGTAAAGGAATCCAGGGGTCAGATACGCAGTATTTT. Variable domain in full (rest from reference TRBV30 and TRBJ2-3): SQTIHQWPATLVQPVGSPLSLECTVEGTSNPNLYWYRQAAGRGLQLLFYSVGIGQISSEVPQNLSASRPQDRQFILSSKKLLLSDSGFYLCAWSKGIQGSDTQYFGPGTRLTVL.

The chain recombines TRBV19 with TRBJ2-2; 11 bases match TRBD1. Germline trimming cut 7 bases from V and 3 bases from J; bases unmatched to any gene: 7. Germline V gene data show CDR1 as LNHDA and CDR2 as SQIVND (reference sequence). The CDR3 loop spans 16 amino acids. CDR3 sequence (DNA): TGTGCCAGTATCGCCCGGGACAGGGGGTACACCGGGGAGCTGTTTTTT. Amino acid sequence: CASIARDRGYTGELFF.

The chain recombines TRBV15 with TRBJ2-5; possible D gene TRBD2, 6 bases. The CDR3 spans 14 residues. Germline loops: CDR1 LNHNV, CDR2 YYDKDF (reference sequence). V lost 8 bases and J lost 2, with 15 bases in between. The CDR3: CATRQGRGQETQYF. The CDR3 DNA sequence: TGTGCCACCCGGCAGGGTCGGGGGCAAGAGACCCAGTACTTC. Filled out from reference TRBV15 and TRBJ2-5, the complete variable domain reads DAMVIQNPRYQVTQFGKPVTLSCSQTLNHNVMYWYQQKSSQAPKLLFHYYDKDFNNEADTPDNFQSRRPNTSFCFLDIRSPGLGDTAMYLCATRQGRGQETQYFGPGTRLLVL.

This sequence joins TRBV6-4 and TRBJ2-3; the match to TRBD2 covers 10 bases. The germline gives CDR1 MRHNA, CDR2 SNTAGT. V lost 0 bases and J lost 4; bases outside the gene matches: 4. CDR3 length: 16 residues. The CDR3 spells CASSDSASGSADTQYF. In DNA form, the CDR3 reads TGTGCCAGCAGTGACTCGGCTAGCGGGAGCGCAGATACGCAGTATTTT.

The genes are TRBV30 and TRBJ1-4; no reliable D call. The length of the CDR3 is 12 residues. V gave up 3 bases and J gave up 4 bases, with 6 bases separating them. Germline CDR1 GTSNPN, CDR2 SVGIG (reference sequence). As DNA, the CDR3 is TGTGCCTGGAGAGAGGGTAATGAAAAACTGTTTTTT. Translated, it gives CAWREGNEKLFF.

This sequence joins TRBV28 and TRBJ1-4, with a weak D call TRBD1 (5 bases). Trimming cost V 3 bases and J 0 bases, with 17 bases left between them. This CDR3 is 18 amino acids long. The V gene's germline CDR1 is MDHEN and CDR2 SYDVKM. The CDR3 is CASSFQGGKGPTNEKLFF. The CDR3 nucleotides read TGTGCCAGCAGTTTCCAGGGAGGGAAGGGTCCAACTAATGAAAAACTGTTTTTT.

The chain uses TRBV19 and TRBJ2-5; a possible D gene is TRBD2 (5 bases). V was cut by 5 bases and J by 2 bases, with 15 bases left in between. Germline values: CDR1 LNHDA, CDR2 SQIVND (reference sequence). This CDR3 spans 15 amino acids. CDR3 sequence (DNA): TGTGCCAGTAGTTCCTGGACGGAGGAGCAAGAGACCCAGTACTTC. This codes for CASSSWTEEQETQYF. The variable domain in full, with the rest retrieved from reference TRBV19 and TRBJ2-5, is DGGITQSPKYLFRKEGQNVTLSCEQNLNHDAMYWYRQDPGQGLRLIYYSQIVNDFQKGDIAEGYSVSREKKESFPLTVTSAQKNPTAFYLCASSSWTEEQETQYFGPGTRLLVL.

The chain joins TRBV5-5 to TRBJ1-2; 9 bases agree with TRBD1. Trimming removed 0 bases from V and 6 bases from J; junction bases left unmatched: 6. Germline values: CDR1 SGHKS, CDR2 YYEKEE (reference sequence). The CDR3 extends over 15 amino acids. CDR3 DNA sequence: TGTGCCAGCAGCTTGGTACAGGGGGCGAGGGATGGCTACACCTTC. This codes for CASSLVQGARDGYTF.

The CDR3 loop is CASSPRGGLGNEQFF. CDR3 in DNA: TGTGCCAGCAGCCCCCGGGGGGGCCTTGGGAATGAGCAGTTCTTC. The rearrangement uses TRBV7-6 and TRBJ2-1; 8 bases align to TRBD2. The germline V gene has CDR1 SGHVS and CDR2 FNYEAQ. Trimming at V came to 5 bases and at J to 7 bases, leaving 10 bases not matched to a gene. This CDR3 is built from 15 residues.

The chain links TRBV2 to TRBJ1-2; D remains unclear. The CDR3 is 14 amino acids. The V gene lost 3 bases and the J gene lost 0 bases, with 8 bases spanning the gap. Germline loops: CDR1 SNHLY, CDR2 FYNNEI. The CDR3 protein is CASSENFSNYGYTF. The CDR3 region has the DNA TGTGCCAGCAGTGAGAACTTTTCTAACTATGGCTACACCTTC.

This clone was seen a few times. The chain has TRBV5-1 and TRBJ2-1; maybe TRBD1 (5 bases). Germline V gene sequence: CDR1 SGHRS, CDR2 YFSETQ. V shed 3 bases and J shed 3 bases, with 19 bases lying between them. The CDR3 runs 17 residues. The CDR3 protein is CASSYSWTPHVYNEQFF. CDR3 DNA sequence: TGCGCCAGCAGCTATTCATGGACACCCCATGTCTACAATGAGCAGTTCTTC.

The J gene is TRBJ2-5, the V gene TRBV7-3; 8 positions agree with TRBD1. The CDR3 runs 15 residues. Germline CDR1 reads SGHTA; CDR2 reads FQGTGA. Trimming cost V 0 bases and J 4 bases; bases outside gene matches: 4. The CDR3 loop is CASSLTGQVPETQYF. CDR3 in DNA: TGTGCCAGCAGCTTAACGGGACAGGTGCCAGAGACCCAGTACTTC.

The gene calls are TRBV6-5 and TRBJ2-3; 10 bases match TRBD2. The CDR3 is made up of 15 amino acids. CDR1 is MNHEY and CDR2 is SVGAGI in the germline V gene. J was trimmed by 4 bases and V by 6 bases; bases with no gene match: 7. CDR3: CASRRKLAGPDTQYF. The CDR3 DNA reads TGTGCCAGCAGACGAAAACTAGCGGGGCCAGATACGCAGTATTTT.

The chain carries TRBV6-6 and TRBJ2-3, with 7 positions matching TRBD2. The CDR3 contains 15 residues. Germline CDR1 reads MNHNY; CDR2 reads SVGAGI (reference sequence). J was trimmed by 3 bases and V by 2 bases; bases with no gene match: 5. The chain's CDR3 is CASSYRGGRTDTQYF. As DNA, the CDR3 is TGTGCCAGCAGTTACCGCGGGGGTCGTACAGATACGCAGTATTTT.

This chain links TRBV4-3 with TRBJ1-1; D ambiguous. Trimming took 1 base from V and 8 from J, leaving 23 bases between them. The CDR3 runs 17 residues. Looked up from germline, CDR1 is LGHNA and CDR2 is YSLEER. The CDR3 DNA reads TGCGCCAGCAGCCAAGGACGTGTATACGGGTCATTTAGGGAAGCTTTCTTT. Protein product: CASSQGRVYGSFREAFF.

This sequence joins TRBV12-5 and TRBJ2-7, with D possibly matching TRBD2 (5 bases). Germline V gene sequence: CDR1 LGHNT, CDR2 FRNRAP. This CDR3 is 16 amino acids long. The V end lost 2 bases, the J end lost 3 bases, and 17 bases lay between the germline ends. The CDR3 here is CASGLRVSGMLYEQYF. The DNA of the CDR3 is TGTGCTAGTGGTTTGAGGGTCTCCGGGATGCTCTACGAGCAGTACTTC.

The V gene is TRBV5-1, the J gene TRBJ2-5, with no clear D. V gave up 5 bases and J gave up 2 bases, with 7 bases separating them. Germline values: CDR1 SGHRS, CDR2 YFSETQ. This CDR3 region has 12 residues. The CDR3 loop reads CASRVEQETQYF. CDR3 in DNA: TGCGCCAGCAGGGTAGAACAAGAGACCCAGTACTTC.

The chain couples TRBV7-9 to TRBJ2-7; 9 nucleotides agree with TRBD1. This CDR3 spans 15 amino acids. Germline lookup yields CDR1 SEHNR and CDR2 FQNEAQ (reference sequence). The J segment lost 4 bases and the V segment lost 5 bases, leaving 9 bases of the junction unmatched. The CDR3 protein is CASSTAGTGFYEQYF. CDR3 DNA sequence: TGTGCCAGCAGCACGGCCGGGACAGGGTTTTACGAGCAGTACTTC.

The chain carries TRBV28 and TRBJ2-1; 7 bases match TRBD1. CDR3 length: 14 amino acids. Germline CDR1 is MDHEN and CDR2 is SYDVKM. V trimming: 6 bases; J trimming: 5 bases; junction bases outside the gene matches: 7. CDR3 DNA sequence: TGTGCCAGCAGGGCCGGGACAGTCCACAATGAGCAGTTCTTC. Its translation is CASRAGTVHNEQFF.

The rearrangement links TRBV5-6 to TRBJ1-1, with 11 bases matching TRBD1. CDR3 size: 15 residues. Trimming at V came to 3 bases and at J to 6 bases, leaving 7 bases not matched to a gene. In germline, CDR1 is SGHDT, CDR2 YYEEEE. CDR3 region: CASSWGTGGYAEAFF. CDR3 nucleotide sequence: TGTGCCAGCAGCTGGGGGACAGGGGGATACGCTGAAGCTTTCTTT.

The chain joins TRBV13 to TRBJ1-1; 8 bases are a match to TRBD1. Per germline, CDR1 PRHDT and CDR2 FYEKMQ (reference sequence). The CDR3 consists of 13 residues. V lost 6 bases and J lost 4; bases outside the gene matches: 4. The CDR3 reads CASRKTGGTEAFF. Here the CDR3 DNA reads TGTGCCAGCAGGAAAACAGGGGGCACTGAAGCTTTCTTT.

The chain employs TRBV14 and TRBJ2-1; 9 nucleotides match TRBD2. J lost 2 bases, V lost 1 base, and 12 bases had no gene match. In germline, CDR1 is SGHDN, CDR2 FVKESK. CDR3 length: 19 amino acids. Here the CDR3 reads CASSQGLAGSSPPYNEQFF. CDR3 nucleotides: TGTGCCAGCAGCCAAGGTCTAGCGGGATCCAGTCCCCCCTACAATGAGCAGTTCTTC.